The sequence of this T cell receptor beta chain was determined in a study of T cell responses to AZD1222 COVID-19 vaccine. Points from the study as a whole: Among spike-specific TCRs, nearly half reportedly target unmutated variant regions. There were mostly white British donors and more females than males, and clonal diversity was possibly underestimated. The number of AZD1222 recipients seropositive at baseline was only 6 or 7. There were vaccine-associated CD4 TCRs across spike, dominant at 160-218 and 743-854.

TCRdb's table, derived via immunoSEQ multiplex PCR, lists solely in-frame clones and lacks some. The data contain roughly 81,000 clones, 80% to 90% of them seen just once; the ten biggest clones take up 6% to 9%. Germline V lookup: CDR1 MRHNA, CDR2 SNTAGT. CDR3 size: 17 residues. Trimming removed 0 bases from V and 0 bases from J; junction bases left unmatched: 6. This clone is judged medium-sized (0.01 to 0.1%). Its antigen is undetermined. The receptor comes from an adult in good health. This chain links TRBV6-4 with TRBJ2-3, with TRBD1 identical over 7 bases. The sample was peripheral blood, taken on day 0 of AZD1222 vaccination. The CDR3: CASSDSEGGGSTDTQYF. The CDR3 DNA follows: TGTGCCAGCAGTGACTCGGAAGGGGGCGGAAGCACAGATACGCAGTATTTT.